The 11 T cell receptor beta chains listed next were all sequenced from one sample in a study of cytomegalovirus exposure and HLA in healthy donors. The PCR made use of 60 Vbeta and 13 Jbeta primers. Only in-frame clones appear in the TCRdb table, and some are missing; sequencing was by immunoSEQ multiplex PCR. The sample carries 90,000 to 120,000 clones, approximately 80% recorded once. Sequenced material: PBMCs. The origin of the receptors is a male donor in good health and CMV-seronegative.

The V call is TRBV9, the J call TRBJ2-7; 8 bases are a match to TRBD2. The V and J ends lost 0 bases and 0 bases, in that order; junction bases with no gene match: 2. There are 15 residues in the CDR3. Per germline, CDR1 SGDLS and CDR2 YYNGEE. Written as DNA, the CDR3 is TGTGCCAGCAGCGTAGGAAGCGGGGGCTCCTACGAGCAGTACTTC. Translating gives CASSVGSGGSYEQYF.

This sequence joins TRBV2 and TRBJ2-5; D gene uncertain. The J call is doubtful: the DNA matches TRBJ2-7 better. Germline CDR1 reads SNHLY; CDR2 reads FYNNEI. The CDR3 is made up of 10 amino acids. The CDR3 spells CASSEYEQYF. The CDR3 bases are TGTGCCAGCAGTGAATACGAGCAGTACTTC.

The V gene is TRBV6-5, the J gene TRBJ2-6; the D gene is possibly TRBD1 (6 bases). Trimming took 7 bases from V and 4 from J, leaving 11 bases between them. Germline lookup yields CDR1 MNHEY and CDR2 SVGAGI. The CDR3 contains 14 residues. This CDR3 reads CASNQGSGANVLTF. DNA of the CDR3: TGTGCCAGCAACCAGGGGTCAGGGGCCAACGTCCTGACTTTC.

This clone was observed a handful of times. This chain joins TRBV25-1 and TRBJ1-4; D uncertain. The germline V gene has CDR1 MGHDK and CDR2 SYGVNS. The CDR3 covers 16 residues. The V end was cut by 3 bases, the J end by 4 bases, with 15 bases between. The CDR3 sequence: CASSDGTGYVNEKLFF. CDR3 DNA: TGTGCCAGCAGTGACGGAACGGGGTATGTTAATGAAAAACTGTTTTTT.

This clone was seen a few times. The chain couples TRBV4-1 to TRBJ1-4, with a tentative D call TRBD1 (5 bases). In germline, CDR1 is MGHRA, CDR2 YSYEKL. CDR3 length: 19 amino acids. With 4 bases removed from V and 3 bases from J, the gap between germline ends came to 24 bases. CDR3: CASSRLPRVWGGANEKLFF. The CDR3 DNA sequence: TGCGCCAGCAGCCGCCTCCCGAGGGTCTGGGGGGGGGCTAATGAAAAACTGTTTTTT.

This chain uses TRBV5-6 with TRBJ1-2, with D unresolved. Trimming shortened V by 2 bases and J by 10 bases, and 21 bases separated the two germline ends. The CDR3 consists of 15 residues. Germline CDR1 and CDR2: SGHDT and YYEEEE. CDR3 amino acids: CASSFPPPTNPVYTF. DNA for the CDR3: TGTGCCAGCAGCTTCCCTCCGCCGACAAACCCTGTCTACACCTTC.

This rearrangement joins TRBV27 to TRBJ2-7, with D maybe TRBD1 (5 bases). V lost 5 bases and J 3 bases, leaving 29 bases between the germline ends. There are 19 residues in the CDR3. The V gene's germline CDR1 is MNHEY and CDR2 SMNVEV (reference sequence). The CDR3 loop is CASSPRTQKGAMALYEQYF. The CDR3, as DNA: TGTGCCAGCAGTCCCAGGACGCAAAAAGGGGCTATGGCACTCTACGAGCAGTACTTC.

This rearrangement joins TRBV5-1 to TRBJ2-1, with a weak D call TRBD1 (5 bases). There are 15 residues in the CDR3. Looked up from germline, CDR1 is SGHRS and CDR2 is YFSETQ. Trimming took off 0 bases at V and 9 bases at J, with 16 bases between the two ends. Here the CDR3 reads CASSLGSRQIVEQFF. CDR3 nucleotide sequence: TGCGCCAGCAGCTTGGGATCGAGACAGATTGTTGAGCAGTTCTTC.

The rearrangement links TRBV28 to TRBJ1-2; possible D gene TRBD1, 6 bases. The CDR3 has 12 amino acids. Germline V gene data show CDR1 as MDHEN and CDR2 as SYDVKM. The V end lost 8 bases, the J end lost 4 bases, and 11 bases lay between the germline ends. CDR3 DNA sequence: TGTGCCAGCCGGACAGCTTCCTATGGCTACACCTTC. This gives the protein CASRTASYGYTF.

This clone was observed once. The J gene is TRBJ2-3, the V gene TRBV7-3; 12 nucleotides align to TRBD1. The CDR3 length is 16 residues. Unmatched junction bases numbered 6, after V lost 6 bases and J lost 2 bases. Per the germline V gene, CDR1 is SGHTA and CDR2 is FQGTGA. As DNA, the CDR3 is TGTGCCAGCAGTGCCGGGACAGGGGGCTTCACAGATACGCAGTATTTT. Its translation: CASSAGTGGFTDTQYF.

The chain combines TRBV19 with TRBJ2-3, with 12 bases identical to TRBD2. V was pared by 4 bases and J by 8 bases, with 7 bases of the junction left unmatched. The CDR3 has 15 residues. Germline CDR1 and CDR2: LNHDA and SQIVND (reference sequence). The CDR3 DNA follows: TGTGCCAGTAGTACCCTAGCGGGAGGGCTTGTTACGCAGTATTTT. It translates to CASSTLAGGLVTQYF.